This is a list of T cell receptor beta chains from one sample in a study of blood T cells in healthy people across ages. TCRdb itself ran the 5' RACE reads through MiXCR, one entry per CDR3 protein. The profile shows about 970,000 distinct CDR3 sequences, 45% to 60% of them singletons. The sample comprised blood. Receptor source: a woman aged 60-75 years in good health. The conserved cysteine and the conserved F or W are not part of the CDR3 here. Each record gives: V gene, D gene, J gene, CDR3 protein. A D gene is named only where the DNA matches it firmly.

>TRBV24-1|TRBD2|TRBJ2-1
ATSDTFGAGALYNEQF
>TRBV7-2|NA|TRBJ2-3
ASSQQAGGNTQY
>TRBV4-2|NA|TRBJ2-2
ASSQDGGMNTGELF
>TRBV7-8|NA|TRBJ2-2
ATYPQNANTGELF
>TRBV4-1|NA|TRBJ1-4
ASSQGRQDNEKLF
>TRBV5-1|NA|TRBJ2-3
ASSLAGLALDTQY
>TRBV12-3/TRBV12-4|NA|TRBJ1-5
ASSSIGAFQPQH
>TRBV12-3/TRBV12-4|NA|TRBJ1-1
ASSPPGATEAF
>TRBV5-1|TRBD1|TRBJ1-1
ASRRTPGQGNTEAF
>TRBV12-3/TRBV12-4|NA|TRBJ2-1
ASSFAPGSGEQF
>TRBV2|NA|TRBJ2-7
ASKPRLSSEQY
>TRBV10-3|TRBD1|TRBJ1-2
AIKGATDLYGYT
>TRBV5-1|NA|TRBJ2-7
ASSSRGSSSYEQY
>TRBV29-1|TRBD1|NA
SVEGTGALYEQY
>TRBV5-1|NA|TRBJ1-4
ASSFGTSNEKLF
>TRBV29-1|TRBD2|TRBJ2-1
SGQREENEQF
>TRBV5-1|TRBD2|TRBJ2-7
ASSLGPGGTSYEQY
>TRBV7-3|TRBD1|TRBJ1-2
ASSLRGQEPTYGYT
>TRBV7-2|NA|TRBJ2-7
ASSLYRARVYEQY
>TRBV12-3/TRBV12-4|TRBD2|TRBJ2-3
ASSFTSGKDTQY
>TRBV10-3|NA|NA
AISELAHEQY
>TRBV20-1|NA|TRBJ2-1
SASTGTSSYNEQF
>TRBV4-1|NA|TRBJ1-4
ASRAVGAGEKLF
>TRBV29-1|NA|TRBJ2-7
SVESGSNYEQY
>TRBV3-1|NA|TRBJ1-2
ASSQRDTPNYGYT
>TRBV10-3|TRBD2|TRBJ2-3
AISDLAGDADTQY
>TRBV20-1|NA|TRBJ2-3
SVLGAPTDTQY
>TRBV10-2|NA|TRBJ2-4
ASSEWSEQY
>TRBV20-1|TRBD2|TRBJ2-1
SARDQGTSGRNEQF